The entry below describes one T cell receptor (beta chain). Its antigen is still unknown. Between the trimmed V and J ends, which lost 1 base and 0 bases, there was a span of 9 bases. The V gene's germline CDR1 is KGHSH and CDR2 LQKENI. There are 15 residues in the CDR3. The data were taken from a study of T cells in Graves' hyperthyroidism and ophthalmopathy. Study observations and caveats: Most clonotypes expanded in the thyroid (above 0.001) were also present in blood.

Amplification targeted TCR beta CDR3 regions from RNA transcripts. Researchers ran a first-round RT-PCR on the TCR CDR3 using the HTBI primer set. TCRdb re-called the multiplex PCR reads through MiXCR, storing one row per CDR3 protein. The repertoire consists of roughly 580,000 distinct CDR3 sequences, with over 11% occurring once and the leading ten covering around 5.4%. The V call is TRBV18, the J call TRBJ1-1; D gene ambiguous. The receptor's source is a woman in her twenties or thirties with Graves' hyperthyroidism that later progressed to Graves' ophthalmopathy. Specimen: blood. The CDR3 bases are TGTGCCAGCTCACCACAGGAACAGCTGAACACTGAAGCTTTCTTT. Encoded protein: CASSPQEQLNTEAFF.